This TCR beta chain emerged from a study of molecular identifiers for immune sequencing clone quantification. Libraries of naive CD8 T cells were made from around 20,000 to 1,000,000 sorted cells. They used 10%, 30% or 50% RNA. CD8+CD4-CCR7+CD45RA+ sorting gave the naive CD8 T cells. The study's findings and limits: The study reportedly detected spiked Jurkat TCR RNA from one cell among some 1 million naive cells.

Only a few counts were recorded for this clonotype. Its antigen is currently unknown. Trimming removed 5 bases at V and 4 bases at J, with 9 bases between. The germline V gene encodes CDR1 SGHTS and CDR2 YDEGEE. The CDR3 is 12 residues long. TCRdb reprocessed the PCR reads with MiXCR, giving one entry per CDR3 protein. The table has hundreds of thousands of distinct CDR3 sequences, about 25% seen once. The J gene is TRBJ1-2, the V gene TRBV5-8, with a tentative D call TRBD1 (5 bases). Sequenced: naive CD8+ T cells from blood, with Jurkat cell RNA spiked in. Noted subset: FACS-sorted CD8+CD4-CCR7+CD45RA+ naive T cells. The source of this sequence is a human donor in good health. Some libraries in this study had Jurkat cell RNA spiked in. Written as DNA, the CDR3 is TGTGCCAGCAGAGCCGACAGCTATGGCTACACCTTC. Translation gives CASRADSYGYTF.